The clone carrying this TCR beta chain was counted between two and nine times. Its specificity is not known. Time point in this sample: sample taken at primary tumor resection. From tumor, nontumor lung or frozen PBMC, whole RNA was taken unsorted for sequencing. The cohort: approximately 74 early-stage, untreated non-small cell lung cancer patients. The CDR3 runs to 13 residues. Trimming removed 1 base at V and 6 bases at J, with 7 bases between. CDR1 LGHDT and CDR2 YNNKEL come from the germline V gene (reference sequence). This sample stems from a study of spatial heterogeneity in lung cancer. Findings and caveats of the study: Resection blood, more than follow-up blood, showed ubiquitous expanded tumor TCRs.

Single TCR cDNA molecules each had their own unique molecular identifier. TCRdb recomputed calls from the 5' RACE reads with MiXCR, one row per CDR3 protein. This table has tens of thousands of distinct CDR3 sequences, around 12% appearing once. The V and J genes are TRBV3-1 and TRBJ2-1, with D unclear. The sequencing here drew on PBMCs, taken at surgery. The TCR was taken from a male donor with early-stage non-small cell lung cancer. The CDR3 spells CASSQASVNEQFF. The CDR3 DNA reads as TGTGCCAGCAGCCAAGCGTCAGTCAATGAGCAGTTCTTC.